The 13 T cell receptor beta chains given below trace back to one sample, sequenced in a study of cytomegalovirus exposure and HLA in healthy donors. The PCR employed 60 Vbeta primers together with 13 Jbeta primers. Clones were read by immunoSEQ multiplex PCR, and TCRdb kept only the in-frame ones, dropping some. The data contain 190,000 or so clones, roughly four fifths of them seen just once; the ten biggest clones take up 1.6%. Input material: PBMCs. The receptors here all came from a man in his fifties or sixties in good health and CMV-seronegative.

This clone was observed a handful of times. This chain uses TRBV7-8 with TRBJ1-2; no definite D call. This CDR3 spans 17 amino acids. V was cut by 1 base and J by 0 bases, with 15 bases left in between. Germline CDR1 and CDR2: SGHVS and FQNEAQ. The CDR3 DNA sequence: TGTGCCAGCAGCTTAGGAGGAGTTACAACCTCTAACTATGGCTACACCTTC. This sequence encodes CASSLGGVTTSNYGYTF.

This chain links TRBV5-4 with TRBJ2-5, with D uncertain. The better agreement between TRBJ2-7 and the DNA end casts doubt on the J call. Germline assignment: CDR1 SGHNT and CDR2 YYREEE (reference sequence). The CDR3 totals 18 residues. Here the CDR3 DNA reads TGTGCCAGCAGCTTGGATGGTAGAGACACACCGCTGCCCTACGAGCAGTACTTC. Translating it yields CASSLDGRDTPLPYEQYF.

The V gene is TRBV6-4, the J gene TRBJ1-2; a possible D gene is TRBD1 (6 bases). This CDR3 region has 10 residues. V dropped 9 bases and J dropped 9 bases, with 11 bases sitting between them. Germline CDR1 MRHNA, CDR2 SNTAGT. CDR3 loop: CARAGVCYTF. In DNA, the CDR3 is TGTGCCAGGGCAGGGGTATGCTACACCTTC.

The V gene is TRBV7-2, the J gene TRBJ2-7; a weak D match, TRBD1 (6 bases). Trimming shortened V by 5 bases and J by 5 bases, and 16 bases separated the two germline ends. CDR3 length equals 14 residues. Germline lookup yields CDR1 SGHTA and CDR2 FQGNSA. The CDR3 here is CASSPLGPGDEQYF. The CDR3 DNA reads TGTGCCAGCAGCCCCCTAGGGCCAGGGGACGAGCAGTACTTC.

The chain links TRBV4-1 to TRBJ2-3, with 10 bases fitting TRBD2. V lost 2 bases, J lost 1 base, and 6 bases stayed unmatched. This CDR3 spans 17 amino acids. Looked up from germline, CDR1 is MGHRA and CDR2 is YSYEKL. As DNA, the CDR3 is TGCGCCAGCAGCCAAAGCTTAGCGGGGGGCGGCACAGATACGCAGTATTTT. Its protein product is CASSQSLAGGGTDTQYF.

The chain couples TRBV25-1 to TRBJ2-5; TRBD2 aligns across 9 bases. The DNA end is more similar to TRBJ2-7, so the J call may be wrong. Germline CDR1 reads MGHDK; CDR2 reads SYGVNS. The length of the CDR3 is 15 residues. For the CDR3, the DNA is TGTGCCAGCAGTGAAAGGAGCGGGAGGTTGTACGAGCAGTACTTC. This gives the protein CASSERSGRLYEQYF.

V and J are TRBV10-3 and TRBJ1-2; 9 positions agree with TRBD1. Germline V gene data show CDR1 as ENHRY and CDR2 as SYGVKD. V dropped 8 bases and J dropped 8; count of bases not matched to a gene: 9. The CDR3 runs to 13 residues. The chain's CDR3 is CAISDGTGSGYTF. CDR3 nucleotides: TGTGCCATCTCGGATGGGACAGGGAGCGGCTACACCTTC.

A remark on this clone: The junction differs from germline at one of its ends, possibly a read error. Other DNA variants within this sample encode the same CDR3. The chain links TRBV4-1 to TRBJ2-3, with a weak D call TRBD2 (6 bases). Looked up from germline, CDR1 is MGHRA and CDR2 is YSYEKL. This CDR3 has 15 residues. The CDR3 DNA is TGCGCCAGTAGCCCAAAAGGGACTCTCACAGATACGCAGTATTTT. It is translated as CASSPKGTLTDTQYF.

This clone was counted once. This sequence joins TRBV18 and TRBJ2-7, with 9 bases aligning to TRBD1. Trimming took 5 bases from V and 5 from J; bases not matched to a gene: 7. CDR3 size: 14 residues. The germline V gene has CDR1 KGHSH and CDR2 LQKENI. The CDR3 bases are TGTGCCAGCTCATACGGGGGACAGGGCCACGAGCAGTACTTC. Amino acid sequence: CASSYGGQGHEQYF.

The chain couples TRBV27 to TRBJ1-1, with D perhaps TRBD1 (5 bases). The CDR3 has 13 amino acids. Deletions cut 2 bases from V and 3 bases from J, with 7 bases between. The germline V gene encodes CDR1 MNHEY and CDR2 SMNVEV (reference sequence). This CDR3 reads CASSLTGDTEAFF. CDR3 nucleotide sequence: TGTGCCAGCAGTTTAACGGGGGACACTGAAGCTTTCTTT.

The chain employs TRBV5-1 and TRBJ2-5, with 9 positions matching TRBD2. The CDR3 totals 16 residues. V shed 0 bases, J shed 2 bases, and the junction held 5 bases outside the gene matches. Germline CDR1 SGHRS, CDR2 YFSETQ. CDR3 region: CASSLGGGGTQETQYF. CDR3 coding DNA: TGCGCCAGCAGCTTGGGCGGGGGGGGAACACAAGAGACCCAGTACTTC.

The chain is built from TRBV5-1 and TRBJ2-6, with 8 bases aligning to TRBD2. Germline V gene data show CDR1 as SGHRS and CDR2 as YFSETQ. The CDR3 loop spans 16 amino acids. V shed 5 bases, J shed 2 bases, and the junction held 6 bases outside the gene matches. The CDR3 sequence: CASSLPRGAGANVLTF. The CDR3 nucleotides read TGCGCCAGCAGTCTCCCGCGGGGGGCTGGGGCCAACGTCCTGACTTTC.

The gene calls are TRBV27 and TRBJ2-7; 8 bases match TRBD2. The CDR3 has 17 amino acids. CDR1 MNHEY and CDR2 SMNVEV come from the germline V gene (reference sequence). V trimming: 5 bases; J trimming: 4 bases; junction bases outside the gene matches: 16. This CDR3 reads CASSPPRAGVKLYEQYF. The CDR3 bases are TGTGCCAGCAGTCCCCCCCGAGCGGGAGTAAAGTTATACGAGCAGTACTTC.